Listed below are T cell receptor beta chains from one sample, sequenced in a study of blood T cell repertoires in COVID-19. This table comes from immunoSEQ multiplex PCR, and its TCRdb copy is limited to in-frame clones, with some not included. The profile shows some 150,000 clones, about four fifths of them singletons. The sample comprised PBMCs or T cells enriched from blood (not recorded which). All receptors derive from a woman in her forties or fifties in a cohort exposed to, infected with or recovered from COVID-19 (not recorded which). Both conserved end residues are part of each CDR3. D genes are given only for firm matches. The size entry is marked missing in some rows and otherwise reads once, few, many or a size class.

>TRBD1|TRBV28|TRBJ1-2|once
TGTGCCAGCAGAAGACAGGGGGAAGTAGCTAACTATGGCTACACCTTC
CASRRQGEVANYGYTF
>TRBD2|TRBV19|TRBJ2-5|few
TGTGCCAGTAGTATGGCCAGCGGGAGTGGGGAGACCCAGTACTTC
CASSMASGSGETQYF
>.|TRBV13|TRBJ2-2|.
TGTGCCAGCAGCCTCCTCAGGGCCTTGAACACCGGGGAGCTGTTTTTT
CASSLLRALNTGELFF
>TRBD2|TRBV7-3|TRBJ2-3|.
TGTGCCAGCAGCTTAGGGCCCGCGGGGGGGCCCAGCACAGATACGCAGTATTTT
CASSLGPAGGPSTDTQYF
>.|TRBV4-1|TRBJ2-3|.
TGCGCCAGCAGCTCGTCTCCGGATACGCAGTATTTT
CASSSSPDTQYF
>TRBD1|TRBV7-2|TRBJ1-2|once
TGTGCCAGCAGCTTATCCGGACAGGGGTATGGCTACACCTTC
CASSLSGQGYGYTF
>TRBD2|TRBV5-1|TRBJ2-1|.
TGCGCCAGCAGCGACGGGACTAGCGGGAGCTCCTACAATGAGCAGTTCTTC
CASSDGTSGSSYNEQFF
>.|TRBV3-1/TRBV3-2|TRBJ1-4|.
TGTGCCAGCAGCCAAGATAGGGGAGGATATGAAAAACTGTTTTTT
CASSQDRGGYEKLFF
>.|TRBV18|TRBJ2-5|.
TGTGCCAGCTCAGCAAGCACCCTTGAGACCCAGTACTTC
CASSASTLETQYF
>TRBD2|TRBV11-2|TRBJ2-7|.
TGTGCCAGCAGCTTAGATAGGACTAGCGGATACGAGCAGTACTTC
CASSLDRTSGYEQYF
>TRBD2|TRBV5-4|TRBJ2-1|.
TGTGCCAGCAGCCTTTGGACTAGCGGGAATGAGCAGTTCTTC
CASSLWTSGNEQFF
>TRBD1|TRBV30|TRBJ2-7|.
TGTGCCTGGAATTCTAGGGACAGAGGGCAGTACTTC
CAWNSRDRGQYF
>.|TRBV19|TRBJ2-3|.
TGTGCCAGTACCCCTAGGGGCCCTACATCGGGTACGCAGTATTTT
CASTPRGPTSGTQYF
>.|TRBV28|TRBJ2-5|.
TGTGCCAGCAGTTTATCCGGGGGGCTAGAGACCCAGTACTTC
CASSLSGGLETQYF
>TRBD1|TRBV3-1/TRBV3-2|TRBJ2-7|many
TGTGCCAGCAGCCAAGGATTAGGGGGCAAGAGGAACGAGCAGTACTTC
CASSQGLGGKRNEQYF
>.|TRBV28|TRBJ1-5|.
TGTGCCAGCAGTTTTCCCCACGACCCGGGGGAGCCCCAGCATTTT
CASSFPHDPGEPQHF
>TRBD2|TRBV5-1|TRBJ2-1|.
TGCGCCAGCAGCTCGGGACTAGCGTACAATGAGCAGTTCTTC
CASSSGLAYNEQFF
>TRBD2|TRBV19|TRBJ2-7|.
TGTGCCAGTAGTATATCGGGACTAGCGGCACCCTACGAGCAGTACTTC
CASSISGLAAPYEQYF
>.|TRBV14|TRBJ2-3|.
TGTGCCAGCAGCCAAGGTTCCGGGACGCAGTATTTT
CASSQGSGTQYF
>TRBD1|TRBV13|TRBJ2-4|once
TGTGCCAGCAGCTCCACCGGGACAGGGGACATTCAGTACTTC
CASSSTGTGDIQYF
>.|TRBV20-1|TRBJ1-2|few
TGCAGAGTCAGGGAAGGCTACACCTTC
CRVREGYTF
>TRBD1|TRBV29-1|TRBJ1-3|.
TGCAGCGTTGAATGGACAGGAGCTGGAAACACCATATATTTT
CSVEWTGAGNTIYF
>.|TRBV28|TRBJ1-3|.
TGTGCCAGCAGTCCCCCGGGGGGGACCCTCTCTGGAAACACCATATATTTT
CASSPPGGTLSGNTIYF
>.|TRBV9|TRBJ2-7|.
TGTGCCAGCAGCGTAGAACAGGTACCAATCTACGAGCAGTACTTC
CASSVEQVPIYEQYF
>TRBD1|TRBV10-3|TRBJ1-2|.
TGTGCCATCAGTCGACAGGGGACGGGCGGCTACACCTTC
CAISRQGTGGYTF
>.|TRBV7-9|TRBJ2-3|.
TGTGCCAGCAGCTCAAACATCCCGGGGGTCGACACAGATACGCAGTATTTT
CASSSNIPGVDTDTQYF
>TRBD2|TRBV30|TRBJ2-5|.
TGTGCCTGGAGCCCTAGCGGGGGGGAAGAGACCCAGTACTTC
CAWSPSGGEETQYF
>TRBD2|TRBV5-1|TRBJ2-7|.
TGCGCCAGCAGCTTGGGGGAGGGGGAGCAGTACTTC
CASSLGEGEQYF
>TRBD2|TRBV2|TRBJ2-5|.
TGTGCCAGCAGGACCGGGACTAGCGGGACATCACAAGAGACCCAGTACTTC
CASRTGTSGTSQETQYF
>.|TRBV28|TRBJ1-2|.
TGTGCCAGCAGTTTACGGTCCGCCAGGGCCGGCTACACCTTC
CASSLRSARAGYTF
>.|TRBV6-4|TRBJ1-1|.
TGTGCCAGCAGCGAGACAGTTAACACTGAAGCTTTCTTT
CASSETVNTEAFF
>.|TRBV6-2/TRBV6-3|TRBJ2-2|.
TGTGCCAGCAGTCGGACAGCCTCGGGCACCGGGGAGCTGTTTTTT
CASSRTASGTGELFF
>TRBD2|TRBV7-2|TRBJ2-7|.
TGTGCCAGCAGCTTGGGACTAGCGGGGGCTGGCGAGCAGTACTTC
CASSLGLAGAGEQYF
>TRBD1|TRBV15|TRBJ2-3|few
TGTGCCACCAGCAGAGCAGGTAGACAGGGATTCCTTACAGATACGCAGTATTTT
CATSRAGRQGFLTDTQYF
>TRBD1|TRBV16|TRBJ1-5|.
TGTGCCAGCAGCCAACCCGGAGACAGGGAGAGCAATCAGCCCCAGCATTTT
CASSQPGDRESNQPQHF
>.|TRBV29-1|TRBJ2-7|.
TGCAGCGTTGAAGGGACAACGTACGAGCAGTACTTC
CSVEGTTYEQYF